A selection of T cell receptor beta chains follows, all from one sample in a study of OX40 agonist ivuxolimab in advanced cancers. The table came from immunoSEQ multiplex PCR; TCRdb's copy has only in-frame clones and leaves some out. Here the sample spans some 80,000 clones, roughly 90% being singletons. The specimen was CD4+ or CD8+ T cells sorted from blood, collected in a trial of the OX40 agonist ivuxolimab. Receptors originate from an adult with an advanced solid tumor such as melanoma, head and neck, liver or kidney cancer. Each CDR3 is given with its conserved first and last residue. D genes are given only for firm matches. The size field is filled for only some rows; it gives once, few, many or a size class.

NA	TRBV11-3	TRBJ2-3	NA	TGTGCCAGCAGCTTAGGGGCAACCCGCACAGATACGCAGTATTTT	CASSLGATRTDTQYF
NA	TRBV6-1	TRBJ2-6	NA	TGTGCCAGCAGTGACTCAGAAGCCGGGGCCAACGTCCTGACTTTC	CASSDSEAGANVLTF
NA	TRBV5-1	TRBJ2-3	NA	TGCGCCAGCAGCCTTGAAGGACTACAAAGCACAGATACGCAGTATTTT	CASSLEGLQSTDTQYF
NA	TRBV19	TRBJ1-5	NA	TGTGCCAGTAGTATAGAAGGCAGGGGCAATCAGCCCCAGCATTTT	CASSIEGRGNQPQHF
NA	TRBV7-3	TRBJ1-6	NA	TGTGCCAGCAGCCCTGGACAGAATTCACCCCTCCACTTT	CASSPGQNSPLHF
NA	TRBV7-2	TRBJ2-5	NA	TGTGCCAGCAGCTTATCCCCTCAAGAGACCCAGTACTTC	CASSLSPQETQYF
NA	TRBV4-1	TRBJ2-7	NA	TGCGCCAGCAGCCTTCGGACGGCTGGGTCCTACGAGCAGTACTTC	CASSLRTAGSYEQYF
NA	TRBV5-1	TRBJ1-2	NA	TGCGCCAGCAGCTCCGACAGGTTGGGCTATGGCTACACCTTC	CASSSDRLGYGYTF
NA	TRBV19	TRBJ1-1	NA	TGTGCCAGTACCCTCAGGCGGGGGATTGAAGCTTTCTTT	CASTLRRGIEAFF
NA	TRBV29-1	TRBJ1-2	TRBD1	TGCAGCGTGGGACAGGGACAGGACTATGGCTACACCTTC	CSVGQGQDYGYTF
once	TRBV25-1	TRBJ2-7	TRBD1	TGTGCCAGCAGCCGGGACAGGGGAGGCTACGAGCAGTACTTC	CASSRDRGGYEQYF
NA	TRBV6-4	TRBJ2-3	NA	TGTGCCAGCAGTGAAAGCGGAAACACAGATACGCAGTATTTT	CASSESGNTDTQYF
NA	TRBV4-1	TRBJ1-6	NA	TGCGCCAGCAGCCAAGACAGGGGTAATTCACCCCTCCACTTT	CASSQDRGNSPLHF
NA	TRBV15	TRBJ2-1	TRBD2	TGTGCCACCAGCAGAGGGACTAGCGGGAGTATGGGCAATGAGCAGTTCTTC	CATSRGTSGSMGNEQFF
NA	TRBV6-6	TRBJ2-7	TRBD1	TGTGCCTGCAGGGGGACAGGGGCATCCTACGAGCAGTACTTC	CACRGTGASYEQYF
NA	TRBV19	TRBJ2-7	NA	TGTGCCAGTAGTAGCTACCGGGACTTCTCGCAGCAGTACTTC	CASSSYRDFSQQYF
NA	TRBV19	TRBJ1-1	TRBD1	TGTGCCAGTAAGGTAATGGACAGGGCTGTGAACACTGAAGCTTTCTTT	CASKVMDRAVNTEAFF
NA	TRBV10-3	TRBJ2-2	TRBD2	TGTGCCATCAAGGTTGCGGGAGGGCCCGGGGAGCTGTTTTTT	CAIKVAGGPGELFF
NA	TRBV18	TRBJ2-5	NA	TGTGCCAGCTCACCGGAAGCGGGCCCACAAGAGACCCAGTACTTC	CASSPEAGPQETQYF
NA	TRBV6-5	TRBJ1-2	NA	TGTGCCAGCAGCCTCGACAGGAGCTATGGCTACACCTTC	CASSLDRSYGYTF
NA	TRBV18	TRBJ2-5	TRBD2	TGTGCCAGCTCCCCCTTCGGGAGGGCCCGGGAGACCCAGTACTTC	CASSPFGRARETQYF
NA	TRBV27	TRBJ2-3	TRBD1	TGTGCCAGCAGTAACCCGGGACAGGGGGCCGCAGATACGCAGTATTTT	CASSNPGQGAADTQYF
NA	TRBV2	TRBJ1-4	NA	TGTGCCAGCAATAGGGACGGGGAGGAAAAACTGTTTTTT	CASNRDGEEKLFF
NA	TRBV11-3	TRBJ2-5	TRBD1	TGTGCCAGCAGCCAAGGGGACAGGAAAGAGACCCAGTACTTC	CASSQGDRKETQYF
NA	TRBV12-5	TRBJ2-2	NA	TGTGCTAGTGGTTGGCTCAGAACCGGGGAGCTGTTTTTT	CASGWLRTGELFF
NA	TRBV19	TRBJ1-1	NA	TGTGCCAGTAGGGGAAGGGGAGGGACGAACACTGAAGCTTTCTTT	CASRGRGGTNTEAFF
NA	TRBV6-5	TRBJ1-1	TRBD1	TGTGCCAGCAGTTACAGGGGGCTGGGCACTGAAGCTTTCTTT	CASSYRGLGTEAFF
NA	TRBV6-5	TRBJ2-6	NA	TGTGCCAGCAGTTACGCGAAGGGGGCTGGGGCCAACGTCCTGACTTTC	CASSYAKGAGANVLTF
NA	TRBV4-1	TRBJ2-3	NA	TGCGCCAGCAGCCAAGATGCCCTTTCGGACCTTAGGGAGGTGGATACGCAGTATTTT	CASSQDALSDLREVDTQYF
NA	TRBV5-1	TRBJ1-5	TRBD1	TGCGCCAGCAGCTTGTATCTTGTTGACAGGGGGGGCAGCAATCAGCCCCAGCATTTT	CASSLYLVDRGGSNQPQHF
NA	TRBV15	TRBJ2-7	NA	TGTGCCACCAGCAGAGAGGCGGGACAAACTTACGAGCAGTACTTC	CATSREAGQTYEQYF
few	TRBV23-1	TRBJ1-5	TRBD1	TGCGCCAGCAGTCACCAAGGACAGGGGAAGCGAGATAGCAATCAGCCCCAGCATTTT	CASSHQGQGKRDSNQPQHF
NA	TRBV4-3	TRBJ2-2	NA	TGCGCCAGCAGCCAAGCAGTAGCGGTGAACACCGGGGAGCTGTTTTTT	CASSQAVAVNTGELFF
NA	TRBV7-2	TRBJ2-3	TRBD1	TGTGCCAGCAGCTCCTACTATGGACAGGGAGCAGATACGCAGTATTTT	CASSSYYGQGADTQYF
once	TRBV18	TRBJ2-1	TRBD2	TGTGCCAGCTCACCAGGGCTAGCGGGTATGGATGAGCAGTTCTTC	CASSPGLAGMDEQFF
NA	TRBV29-1	TRBJ1-5	NA	TGCAGCGTTGCGGAGATGGATCAGCCCCAGCATTTT	CSVAEMDQPQHF
once	TRBV11-2	TRBJ2-1	NA	TGTGCCAGCAGACCCCACGGGCGGGGCGTCGATGAGCAGTTCTTC	CASRPHGRGVDEQFF
NA	TRBV30	TRBJ2-4	TRBD1	TGTGCCTGGGGCTCGGGACAGGGTCCGAACATTCAGTACTTC	CAWGSGQGPNIQYF
NA	TRBV7-2	TRBJ2-7	NA	TGTGCCAGCAGCTTCACTTGGGGACCAGCCTACGAGCAGTACTTC	CASSFTWGPAYEQYF
NA	TRBV18	TRBJ1-1	TRBD1	TGTGCCAGCTCACCTGGTATCACAGGGGCCACTGAAGCTTTCTTT	CASSPGITGATEAFF
NA	TRBV10-1	TRBJ2-1	NA	TGCGCCAGCAGTGAGCACGGGGGGCCTTACAATGAGCAGTTCTTC	CASSEHGGPYNEQFF
NA	TRBV7-8	TRBJ2-5	NA	TGTGCCATCGGAGAGGGAAGCGGCGAGACCCAGTACTTC	CAIGEGSGETQYF
few	TRBV25-1	TRBJ2-1	NA	TGTGCCAGCAGTCGCGGGACTGAGCAGTTCTTC	CASSRGTEQFF
NA	TRBV10-1	TRBJ1-2	NA	TGCGCCAGCAGTGAGTCGATAGGGGACAACTATGGCTACACCTTC	CASSESIGDNYGYTF
NA	TRBV9	TRBJ2-1	NA	TGTGCCAGCGCGGGGAGCAATGAGCAGTTCTTC	CASAGSNEQFF
medium-sized	TRBV19	TRBJ2-1	NA	TGTGCCAGTAGTATTAGGGCGGCGGGGCAGCAGTTCTTC	CASSIRAAGQQFF
NA	TRBV9	TRBJ2-7	TRBD1	TGTGCCAGCAGCCGTAGTGGGGACAGGGTTAACTACGAGCAGTACTTC	CASSRSGDRVNYEQYF
NA	TRBV18	TRBJ2-5	NA	TGTGCCAGCTCAACGACAGTCCAAGAGACCCAGTACTTC	CASSTTVQETQYF
NA	TRBV7-2	TRBJ1-2	NA	TGTGCCAGCAGCTTAGAGCCAGGGAGGTATGGCTACACCTTC	CASSLEPGRYGYTF
once	TRBV7-8	TRBJ1-2	NA	TGTGCCAGCAGCTCCGAGTGGGGGGGCTACACCTTC	CASSSEWGGYTF
NA	TRBV6-1	TRBJ2-5	NA	TGTGCTTCATCCGGAGAAAATCAAGAGACCCAGTACTTC	CASSGENQETQYF
NA	TRBV10-1	TRBJ2-2	NA	TGCGCCAGCAGTGGGGGGAAACGCTCGAACACCGGGGAGCTGTTTTTT	CASSGGKRSNTGELFF
NA	TRBV6-1	TRBJ2-1	NA	TGTGCCAGCAGTGAAGTCGGGGGCCCTGAGCAGTTCTTC	CASSEVGGPEQFF
NA	TRBV7-9	TRBJ2-7	NA	TGTGCCAGCAGCCCATTAACAGGATTGTTCTCCTACGAGCAGTACTTC	CASSPLTGLFSYEQYF
NA	TRBV28	TRBJ2-7	TRBD1	TGTGCCAGCAGTTCACCGGGACAGGGGTCTTTAGAGCAGTACTTC	CASSSPGQGSLEQYF
NA	TRBV5-4	TRBJ2-3	NA	TGTGCCAGCAGCCTCGGAACAGGAACCTCGGGCACGCAGTATTTT	CASSLGTGTSGTQYF
NA	TRBV6-1	TRBJ2-7	TRBD1	TGTGCCAGCAGTACTCGGGACAGGGGGATCGAGCAGTACTTC	CASSTRDRGIEQYF